The 26 T cell receptor beta chains below were found in one sample sequenced in a study of T cells in Graves' hyperthyroidism and ophthalmopathy. It was RNA transcripts that yielded the amplified TCR beta CDR3 regions. HTBI primers were used for first-round RT-PCR of the TCR CDR3. In TCRdb, the multiplex PCR reads were re-called with MiXCR into one record per CDR3 protein. The data contain 550,000 to 600,000 distinct CDR3 sequences, more than 13% of them singletons. The source material was blood. The receptors shown here come from a woman between 18 and 29 years old with Graves' ophthalmopathy.

This clonotype has a count of ten or more. This chain joins TRBV5-1 and TRBJ2-7; TRBD2 is a possible D gene (6 bases). This CDR3 contains 14 residues. The germline V and J ends were trimmed by 3 bases and 0 bases, with 10 bases remaining between them. Germline V gives CDR1 SGHRS, CDR2 YFSETQ. The CDR3 loop is CASSSDGSSYEQYF. CDR3 bases: TGCGCCAGCAGCTCGGACGGGAGCTCCTACGAGCAGTACTTC.

The table lists this clonotype with a count of one. The V and J genes are TRBV11-3 and TRBJ2-5; perhaps D is TRBD1 or TRBD2 (7 bases each). This CDR3 contains 14 residues. Deletions cut 7 bases from V and 2 bases from J, with 14 bases between. CDR1 SGHNT and CDR2 YENEEA come from the germline V gene. The CDR3 is CASTPGGGQETQYF. CDR3 nucleotides: TGTGCCAGCACCCCAGGGGGGGGTCAAGAGACCCAGTACTTC.

The table lists this clonotype with a few counts. This sequence joins TRBV9 and TRBJ2-2, with 12 bases aligning to TRBD2. Germline V gene sequence: CDR1 SGDLS, CDR2 YYNGEE. The CDR3 contains 18 residues. The ends lost 7 bases at V and 4 bases at J; junction bases unmatched: 14. The DNA for the CDR3 is TGTGCCAGCTCCCTAGAGGCTAGCGGGAGGGAAGGCACCGGGGAGCTGTTTTTT. Amino acid sequence: CASSLEASGREGTGELFF.

This clonotype was recorded a few times. A much larger clone lies a single base off, so this may be a read error. This chain joins TRBV5-1 and TRBJ1-2; tentative D call: TRBD1 (5 bases). The V gene lost 3 bases and the J gene lost 4 bases, with 16 bases spanning the gap. Germline V CDR1 and CDR2: SGHRS, YFSETQ. CDR3 length equals 15 residues. The DNA of the CDR3 is TGCGCCAGCAGCTCGGCCGGGGGGGTCATCTATGGCTACACCTTC. Protein: CASSSAGGVIYGYTF.

This clonotype showed up many times. The V gene is TRBV7-3, the J gene TRBJ1-1; 9 bases are a match to TRBD1. The CDR3 loop spans 14 amino acids. V was clipped by 6 bases and J by 3 bases; unmatched bases: 5. CDR1 is SGHTA, CDR2 FQGTGA, per germline. CDR3 nucleotides: TGTGCCAGCAGGCGGGGACAGGGTGACACTGAAGCTTTCTTT. It translates to CASRRGQGDTEAFF.

This clonotype came up many times. The chain joins TRBV2 to TRBJ2-4; D call uncertain. Trimming took 5 bases from V and 2 from J, leaving 10 bases between them. CDR1 and CDR2 from the germline V gene are SNHLY and FYNNEI. The CDR3 has 14 residues. CDR3: CASSTSGSKNIQYF. CDR3 sequence (DNA): TGTGCCAGCAGTACCTCGGGTTCCAAAAACATTCAGTACTTC.

The rearrangement uses TRBV20-1 and TRBJ1-4; D unclear. The CDR3 has 13 residues. V gave up 3 bases and J gave up 11 bases, with 16 bases separating them. In germline, CDR1 is DFQATT, CDR2 SNEGSKA (reference sequence). CDR3 sequence (DNA): TGCAGTGCTAGGGAGTCCGCGGCGGGGAAACTGTTTTTT. Translated: CSARESAAGKLFF.

This clonotype has just a few counts. The J gene is TRBJ2-1, the V gene TRBV5-1, with 9 bases identical to TRBD2. The CDR3 covers 17 residues. The ends lost 4 bases at V and 5 bases at J; junction bases unmatched: 13. In germline, CDR1 is SGHRS, CDR2 YFSETQ. The CDR3 here is CASSPRTSARRDNEQFF. Here the CDR3 DNA reads TGCGCCAGCAGCCCACGGACTAGCGCTCGGCGTGACAATGAGCAGTTCTTC.

Details on this clonotype: A junction boundary mismatches the germline segment, possibly from a read error. The chain is built from TRBV6-2 or TRBV6-3 and TRBJ2-7; 7 bases match TRBD2. There are 14 residues in the CDR3. Germline loops: CDR1 MNHEY, CDR2 SVGEGT. The CDR3 reads CVSSPAAGAVEQYF. DNA for the CDR3: TGTGTCAGCAGCCCCGCGGCGGGAGCCGTCGAGCAGTACTTC.

The chain's CDR3 is CASTPAVHSYEQYF. The CDR3, as DNA: TGTGCCAGTACCCCCGCGGTCCACTCCTACGAGCAGTACTTC. The rearrangement joins TRBV19 to TRBJ2-7; D ambiguous. V was clipped by 7 bases and J by 0 bases, with 13 bases between them. The CDR3 consists of 14 residues. Germline V lookup: CDR1 LNHDA, CDR2 SQIVND (reference sequence).

The chain links TRBV12-3 or TRBV12-4 to TRBJ1-2; TRBD1 matches at 8 bases. This CDR3 contains 16 residues. Trimming at V came to 3 bases and at J to 4 bases, leaving 10 bases not matched to a gene. The CDR3 DNA follows: TGTGCCAGCAGTTTTCAGGGGGCCATTACGGGCTATGGCTACACCTTC. This gives the protein CASSFQGAITGYGYTF.

As for this clonotype: Likely a read error: the CDR3 ends without its conserved phenylalanine or tryptophan. The chain joins TRBV7-9 to TRBJ2-7; D ambiguous. The germline V gene encodes CDR1 SEHNR and CDR2 FQNEAQ (reference sequence). V was pared by 5 bases and J by 1 base, with 12 bases between. There are 14 residues in the CDR3. The DNA for the CDR3 is TGTGCCAGCAGCGGGTACACGGTTTCCTACGAGCAGTACCTC. This gives the protein CASSGYTVSYEQYL.

This clonotype was seen a few times. The chain employs TRBV19 and TRBJ1-5; D remains unclear. There are 15 residues in the CDR3. With 3 bases removed from V and 3 bases from J, the gap between germline ends came to 12 bases. Per germline, CDR1 LNHDA and CDR2 SQIVND (reference sequence). CDR3 loop: CASSINTAPNQPQHF. CDR3 DNA: TGTGCCAGTAGTATCAACACGGCCCCCAATCAGCCCCAGCATTTT.

This clonotype came up many times. The CDR3 is CASSQDWASGVYYNEQFF. For the CDR3, the DNA is TGTGCCAGCAGCCAAGATTGGGCTAGCGGGGTTTACTACAATGAGCAGTTCTTC. The chain is built from TRBV3-1 and TRBJ2-1; 9 nucleotides match TRBD2. The germline CDR1 and CDR2 sequences are LGHDT and YNNKEL (reference sequence). This CDR3 has 18 amino acids. V lost 0 bases and J lost 3; bases outside the gene matches: 9.

The sample holds many counts of this clonotype. The rearrangement uses TRBV12-3 or TRBV12-4 and TRBJ1-1; 10 positions match TRBD1. The CDR3 totals 14 residues. The V and J ends lost 5 bases and 5 bases, in that order; junction bases with no gene match: 5. The CDR3, as DNA: TGTGCCAGCAGTGAGGGACAGGGGCTAACTGAAGCTTTCTTT. Translated: CASSEGQGLTEAFF.

In this sample, this clonotype turned up a few times. The gene calls are TRBV10-3 and TRBJ2-3; D is possibly TRBD1 (6 bases). Trimming took 6 bases from V and 4 from J, leaving 8 bases between them. CDR3 size: 12 residues. The germline V gene has CDR1 ENHRY and CDR2 SYGVKD. This chain's CDR3 is CAIREGADTQYF. The CDR3, as DNA: TGTGCCATCAGAGAGGGGGCAGATACGCAGTATTTT.

In this sample, this clonotype turned up many times. The chain links TRBV11-1 to TRBJ2-2, with D unresolved. Trimming removed 4 bases at V and 1 base at J, with 10 bases between. This CDR3 has 15 amino acids. Germline V gene lookup returns CDR1 SGHAT and CDR2 FQDESV (reference sequence). The CDR3 is CASSSSTWNTGELFF. The CDR3 bases are TGTGCCAGCAGCTCTTCGACTTGGAACACCGGGGAGCTGTTTTTT.

This clonotype was recorded at least ten times. The CDR3 loop is CASSSVPFAYEQYF. CDR3 nucleotide sequence: TGTGCCAGCAGCTCCGTACCGTTCGCCTACGAGCAGTACTTC. This chain joins TRBV7-9 and TRBJ2-7; D is uncertain. The CDR3 covers 14 residues. Germline CDR1 is SEHNR and CDR2 is FQNEAQ (reference sequence). The V and J ends lost 4 bases and 2 bases respectively, with 12 bases between them.

This clonotype came up a few times. A much larger clone lies one base from this, so it may be a read error. The rearrangement joins TRBV12-3 or TRBV12-4 to TRBJ1-4; D is unclear. The CDR3 extends over 12 amino acids. Deletions cut 7 bases from V and 8 bases from J, with 11 bases between. The CDR3 here is CASNFSLEKLFF. In DNA, the CDR3 is TGTGCCAGCAATTTCTCTTTGGAAAAACTGTTTTTT.

There are many counts of this clonotype. The chain carries TRBV12-3 or TRBV12-4 and TRBJ2-2; D gene uncertain. This CDR3 spans 17 amino acids. Trimming left V 4 bases short and J 11 bases short, with 26 bases between. The DNA of the CDR3 is TGTGCCAGCAGTTGGATGAGTGGGTGGCGGATAACCCGAGAGCTGTTTTTT. Protein: CASSWMSGWRITRELFF.

The sample holds many counts of this clonotype. The V gene is TRBV11-2, the J gene TRBJ2-5; D call uncertain. This CDR3 contains 11 residues. Trimming left V 5 bases short and J 4 bases short, with 5 bases between. Germline values: CDR1 SGHAT, CDR2 FQNNGV. The CDR3 reads CASSIRETQYF. The CDR3 bases are TGTGCCAGCAGCATCCGAGAGACCCAGTACTTC.

This clonotype was observed at least ten times. This chain joins TRBV12-3 or TRBV12-4 and TRBJ2-4; possibly TRBD2 for D (6 bases). CDR3 length equals 16 residues. V was clipped by 2 bases and J by 0 bases, with 11 bases between them. In DNA, the CDR3 is TGTGCCAGCAGTTTACGATCGGGAGTAGCCAAAAACATTCAGTACTTC. This gives the protein CASSLRSGVAKNIQYF.

This clonotype was recorded a few times. V is TRBV20-1 and J is TRBJ1-1, with D uncertain. Trimming took 0 bases from V and 4 from J, leaving 12 bases between them. CDR3 length: 14 residues. Germline loops: CDR1 DFQATT, CDR2 SNEGSKA (reference sequence). DNA for the CDR3: TGCAGTGCTAGAGATGAGGGTTTTGGCACTGAAGCTTTCTTT. It codes for CSARDEGFGTEAFF.

At least ten counts were recorded for this clonotype. The genes are TRBV5-8 and TRBJ2-7, with 7 bases lining up with TRBD2. V trimming: 4 bases; J trimming: 3 bases; junction bases outside the gene matches: 10. This CDR3 region has 15 residues. CDR1 and CDR2 (germline): SGHTS, YDEGEE. The DNA for the CDR3 is TGTGCCAGCAGCCCCTGGGCTAGCGGCAACTACGAGCAGTACTTC. Amino acids: CASSPWASGNYEQYF.

This clonotype has ten or more counts. V usage is TRBV20-1 and J usage is TRBJ1-1; D remains ambiguous. The V end lost 4 bases, the J end lost 2 bases, and 8 bases lay between the germline ends. Germline assignment: CDR1 DFQATT and CDR2 SNEGSKA (reference sequence). This CDR3 has 12 residues. This CDR3 reads CSATPTNTEAFF. The DNA of the CDR3 is TGCAGTGCTACGCCAACAAACACTGAAGCTTTCTTT.

The chain employs TRBV7-9 and TRBJ2-7; 8 nucleotides agree with TRBD1. The CDR3 has 15 residues. J was trimmed by 6 bases and V by 5 bases; bases with no gene match: 12. The germline CDR1 and CDR2 sequences are SEHNR and FQNEAQ (reference sequence). CDR3 sequence (DNA): TGTGCCAGCAGCGCAGACAGGGGTGCCAATCTCGAGCAGTACTTC. Its translation is CASSADRGANLEQYF.